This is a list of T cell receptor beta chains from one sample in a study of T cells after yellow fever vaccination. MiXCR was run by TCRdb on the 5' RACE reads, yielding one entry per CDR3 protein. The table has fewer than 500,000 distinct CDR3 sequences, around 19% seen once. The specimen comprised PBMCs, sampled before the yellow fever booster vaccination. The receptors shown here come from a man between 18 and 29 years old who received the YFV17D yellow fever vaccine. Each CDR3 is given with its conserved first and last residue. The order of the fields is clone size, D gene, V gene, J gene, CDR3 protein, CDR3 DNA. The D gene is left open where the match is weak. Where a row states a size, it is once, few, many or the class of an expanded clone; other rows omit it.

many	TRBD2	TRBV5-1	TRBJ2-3	CASSLSGGTSTDTQYF	TGCGCCAGCAGCCTTAGCGGGGGGACTAGCACAGATACGCAGTATTTT
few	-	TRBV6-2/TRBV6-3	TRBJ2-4	CASSYSYIAKNIQYF	TGTGCCAGCAGTTACTCGTATATAGCCAAAAACATTCAGTACTTC
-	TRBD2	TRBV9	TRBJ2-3	CASSDSGRSTDTQYF	TGTGCCAGCAGTGATAGCGGGAGGAGCACAGATACGCAGTATTTT
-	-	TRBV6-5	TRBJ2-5	CASSYSGSGGETQYF	TGTGCCAGCAGTTACTCGGGGTCTGGGGGAGAGACCCAGTACTTC
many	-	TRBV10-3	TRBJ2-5	CATWDALEETQYF	TGTGCCACCTGGGACGCTTTGGAAGAGACCCAGTACTTC
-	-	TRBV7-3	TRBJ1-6	CASSRVYNSPLHF	TGTGCCAGCAGTCGGGTCTATAATTCACCCCTCCACTTT
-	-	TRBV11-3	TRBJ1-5	CASSLGRGTDTQHF	TGTGCCAGCAGCCTCGGGCGGGGCACAGATACGCAGCATTTT
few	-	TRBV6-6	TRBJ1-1	CASRTHTEAFF	TGTGCCAGCAGAACCCACACTGAAGCTTTCTTT
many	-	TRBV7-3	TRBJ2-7	CASSLGVSYEQYF	TGTGCCAGCAGCTTAGGGGTTTCCTACGAGCAGTACTTC
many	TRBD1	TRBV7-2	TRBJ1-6	CASSSGTGNSPLHF	TGTGCCAGCAGCTCCGGGACAGGGAATTCACCCCTCCACTTT
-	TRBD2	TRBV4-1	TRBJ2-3	CASSQIGLDVDTQYF	TGCGCCAGCAGCCAGATAGGACTAGATGTAGATACGCAGTATTTT
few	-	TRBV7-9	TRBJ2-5	CASSFGAEETQYF	TGTGCCAGCAGCTTTGGAGCAGAAGAGACCCAGTACTTC
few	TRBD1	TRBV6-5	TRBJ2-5	CASSAQTGPETQYF	TGTGCCAGCAGTGCCCAGACAGGGCCAGAGACCCAGTACTTC
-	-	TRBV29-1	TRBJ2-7	CSCYVGSSYEQYF	TGCAGCTGCTACGTCGGGAGCTCCTACGAGCAGTACTTC
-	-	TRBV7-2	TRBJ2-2	CASSPFQAGSGELFF	TGTGCCAGCAGCCCCTTTCAGGCAGGGTCCGGGGAGCTGTTTTTT
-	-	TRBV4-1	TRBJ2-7	CASSQVIGSYEQYF	TGCGCCAGCAGCCAAGTCATTGGCAGCTACGAGCAGTACTTC
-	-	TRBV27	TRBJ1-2	CASSFRETGNYGYTF	TGTGCCAGCAGTTTTCGAGAAACAGGGAACTATGGCTACACCTTC
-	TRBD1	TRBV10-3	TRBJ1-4	CAISRDREKLFF	TGTGCCATCAGCAGGGACAGGGAAAAACTGTTTTTT
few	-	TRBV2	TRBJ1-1	CASRKSRDTEAFF	TGTGCCAGCCGGAAATCCAGGGACACTGAAGCTTTCTTT
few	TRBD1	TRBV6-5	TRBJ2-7	CASTGQGFYEQYF	TGTGCCAGTACTGGACAGGGGTTTTACGAGCAGTACTTC
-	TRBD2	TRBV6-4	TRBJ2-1	CASSASGGSYNEQFF	TGTGCCAGCAGTGCTAGCGGGGGCTCCTACAATGAGCAGTTCTTC
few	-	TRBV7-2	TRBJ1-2	CASRIPNRAVGYTF	TGTGCCAGCAGGATTCCTAATAGGGCCGTGGGCTACACCTTC
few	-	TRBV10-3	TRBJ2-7	CAIRGGSSYEQYF	TGTGCCATCAGGGGTGGAAGCTCCTACGAGCAGTACTTC
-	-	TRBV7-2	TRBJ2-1	CASSFRGPNEQFF	TGTGCCAGCAGCTTCAGGGGTCCAAATGAGCAGTTCTTC
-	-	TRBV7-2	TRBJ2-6	CASSLDETVLTF	TGTGCCAGCAGCTTAGATGAGACCGTCCTGACTTTC
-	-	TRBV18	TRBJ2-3	CASSPLVPDTQYF	TGTGCCAGCTCACCCCTAGTCCCAGATACGCAGTATTTT
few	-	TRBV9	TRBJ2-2	CASSGDSRLNTGELFF	TGTGCCAGCAGCGGAGACAGCCGACTGAACACCGGGGAGCTGTTTTTT
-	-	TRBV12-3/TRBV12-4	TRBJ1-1	CASTPTGNTEAFF	TGTGCCAGCACCCCCACCGGGAACACTGAAGCTTTCTTT
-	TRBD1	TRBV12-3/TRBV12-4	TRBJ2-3	CASSLAQGAGTDTQYF	TGTGCCAGCAGTTTAGCGCAGGGGGCAGGGACAGATACGCAGTATTTT
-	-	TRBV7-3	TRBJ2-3	CASSFHADTQYF	TGTGCCAGCAGCTTTCATGCAGATACGCAGTATTTT
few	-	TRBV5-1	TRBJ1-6	CASSSASGGTPLHSPLHF	TGCGCCAGCAGCAGCGCGTCTGGGGGGACTCCTCTCCATTCACCCCTCCACTTT
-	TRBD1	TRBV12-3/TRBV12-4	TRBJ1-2	CASTWTGGIYGYTF	TGTGCCAGCACCTGGACAGGGGGCATCTATGGCTACACCTTC
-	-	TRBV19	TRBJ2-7	CASSIGTVYEQYF	TGTGCCAGTAGTATAGGGACAGTCTACGAGCAGTACTTC
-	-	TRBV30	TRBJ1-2	CAWSSWGAHLWAGYTF	TGTGCCTGGAGCTCGTGGGGGGCGCATCTATGGGCTGGCTACACCTTC
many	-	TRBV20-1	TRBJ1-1	CSARFSTGNTEAFF	TGCAGTGCTAGATTCTCGACTGGGAACACTGAAGCTTTCTTT
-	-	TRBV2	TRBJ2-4	CASRNDRGENIQYF	TGTGCCAGCAGGAACGACAGAGGAGAAAACATTCAGTACTTC
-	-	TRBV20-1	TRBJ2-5	CSARPEQETQYF	TGCAGTGCCAGGCCGGAACAAGAGACCCAGTACTTC
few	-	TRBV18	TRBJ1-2	CASSPPGSYGYTF	TGTGCCAGCTCACCACCGGGAAGCTATGGCTACACCTTC
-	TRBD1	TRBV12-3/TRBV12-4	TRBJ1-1	CASSPITGGGVAFF	TGTGCCAGCAGTCCCATCACAGGGGGCGGTGTAGCTTTCTTT
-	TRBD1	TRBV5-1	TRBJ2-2	CASRQGDTGELFF	TGCGCCAGCCGACAGGGCGACACCGGGGAGCTGTTTTTT
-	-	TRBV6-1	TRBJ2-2	CAAKGGREETGELFF	TGTGCCGCTAAAGGGGGCAGGGAGGAGACCGGGGAGCTGTTTTTT
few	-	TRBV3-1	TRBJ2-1	CASSQAQGGLFF	TGTGCCAGCAGCCAAGCCCAGGGGGGACTGTTCTTC
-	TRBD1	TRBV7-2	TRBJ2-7	CASSLGQGDGYEQYF	TGTGCCAGCAGCCTCGGACAGGGGGATGGTTACGAGCAGTACTTC
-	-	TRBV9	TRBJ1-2	CASSGWGGREDYGYTF	TGTGCCAGCAGCGGCTGGGGGGGCAGGGAGGACTATGGCTACACCTTC
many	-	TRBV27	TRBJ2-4	CASSLGLGYIAKNIQYF	TGTGCCAGCAGTTTGGGGCTAGGCTATATAGCCAAAAACATTCAGTACTTC
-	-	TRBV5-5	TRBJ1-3	CASSLALLRSSGNTIYF	TGTGCCAGCAGCTTGGCTTTACTCCGCAGCTCTGGAAACACCATATATTTT
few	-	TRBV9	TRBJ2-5	CASSVGGTVGETQYF	TGTGCCAGCAGCGTAGGCGGGACAGTGGGAGAGACCCAGTACTTC
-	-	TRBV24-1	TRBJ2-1	CATSPTGHEQFF	TGTGCCACCAGCCCTACAGGGCATGAGCAGTTCTTC
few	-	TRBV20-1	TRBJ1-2	CSAKATQQFYGYTF	TGCAGTGCTAAAGCCACCCAGCAATTTTATGGCTACACCTTC
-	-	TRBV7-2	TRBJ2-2	CASSADYTGELFF	TGTGCCAGCAGCGCCGACTACACCGGGGAGCTGTTTTTT